This T cell receptor (beta chain) was identified during a study of blood T cell repertoires in COVID-19. The overall study: There were acute and convalescent COVID-19 samples, and they came from the United States, Italy and Spain. Nucleic acid was either cDNA or gDNA, and it came from T cells, B-cell-depleted T cells, or PBMCs.

Seattle-derived patients entered the study during active infection and were followed longitudinally. Per the germline V gene, CDR1 is SGDLS and CDR2 is YYNGEE. The CDR3 consists of 15 residues. V lost 0 bases, J lost 4 bases, and 11 bases lay in between. Original processing notes: Amplification of reference gene primers was used by the study to estimate nucleated cell counts. The method was immunoSEQ multiplex PCR; TCRdb's version includes in-frame clones alone and lacks a portion of them. V and J calls and clone size come straight from that table; D and trimming were deduced from the DNA. This table holds approximately 93,000 clones, almost 90% found once. As to this clone: This sample also contains other DNA sequences that code for the same CDR3.

This TCR was recovered from a middle-aged man with COVID-19, enrolled during active disease. The chain links TRBV9 to TRBJ2-1, with D perhaps TRBD2 (5 bases). The sample taken for sequencing was peripheral blood. DNA for the CDR3: TGTGCCAGCAGCGTAGCGGGATCGGGATACAATGAGCAGTTCTTC. It yields the protein CASSVAGSGYNEQFF. Combining the CDR3 with reference TRBV9 and TRBJ2-1 gives the whole variable domain DSGVTQTPKHLITATGQRVTLRCSPRSGDLSVYWYQQSLDQGLQFLIQYYNGEERAKGNILERFSAQQFPDLHSELNLSSLELGDSALYFCASSVAGSGYNEQFFGPGTRLTVL.